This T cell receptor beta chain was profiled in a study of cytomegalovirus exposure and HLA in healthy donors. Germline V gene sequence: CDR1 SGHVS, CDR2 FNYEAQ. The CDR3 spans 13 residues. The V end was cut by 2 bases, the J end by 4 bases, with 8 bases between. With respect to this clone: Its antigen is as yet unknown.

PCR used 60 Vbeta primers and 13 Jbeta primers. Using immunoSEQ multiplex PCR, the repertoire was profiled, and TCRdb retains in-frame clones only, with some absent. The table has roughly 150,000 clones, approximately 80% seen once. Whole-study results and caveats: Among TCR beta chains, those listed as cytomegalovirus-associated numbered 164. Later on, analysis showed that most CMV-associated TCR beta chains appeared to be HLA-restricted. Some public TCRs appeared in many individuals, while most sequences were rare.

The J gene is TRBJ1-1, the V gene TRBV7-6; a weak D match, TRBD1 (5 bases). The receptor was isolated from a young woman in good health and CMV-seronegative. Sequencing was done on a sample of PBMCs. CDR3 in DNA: TGTGCCAGCAGCTTATCTAGGGGCACTGAAGCTTTCTTT. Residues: CASSLSRGTEAFF.